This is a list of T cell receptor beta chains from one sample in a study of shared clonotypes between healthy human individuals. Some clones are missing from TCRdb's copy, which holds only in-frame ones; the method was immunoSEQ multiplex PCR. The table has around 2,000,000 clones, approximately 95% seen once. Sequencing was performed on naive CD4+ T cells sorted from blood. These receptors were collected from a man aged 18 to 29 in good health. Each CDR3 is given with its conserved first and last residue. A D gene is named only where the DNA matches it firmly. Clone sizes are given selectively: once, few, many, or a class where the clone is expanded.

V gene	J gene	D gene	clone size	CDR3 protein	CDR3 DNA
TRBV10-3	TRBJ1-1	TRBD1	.	CAISGGQGEVAFF	TGTGCCATCAGTGGGGGACAGGGGGAGGTGGCTTTCTTT
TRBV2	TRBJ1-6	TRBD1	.	CASSDGTGGSPLHF	TGTGCCAGCAGTGACGGGACAGGGGGATCACCCCTCCACTTT
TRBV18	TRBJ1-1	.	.	CASSPPMGVNTEAFF	TGTGCCAGCTCACCACCGATGGGCGTGAACACTGAAGCTTTCTTT
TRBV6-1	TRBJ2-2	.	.	CASSLSGTNTGELFF	TGTGCCAGCAGTCTTAGCGGAACGAACACCGGGGAGCTGTTTTTT
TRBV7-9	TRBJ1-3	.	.	CASSSPTGNTIYF	TGTGCCAGCAGCTCCCCGACTGGAAACACCATATATTTT
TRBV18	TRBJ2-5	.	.	CASSPQEGGQETQYF	TGTGCCAGCTCACCACAAGAGGGCGGCCAAGAGACCCAGTACTTC
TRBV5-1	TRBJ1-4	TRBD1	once	CASSFGQGFAKLFF	TGCGCCAGCAGCTTCGGACAGGGTTTTGCAAAACTGTTTTTT
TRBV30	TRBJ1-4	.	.	CAWTEGDEKLFF	TGTGCCTGGACGGAAGGTGATGAAAAACTGTTTTTT
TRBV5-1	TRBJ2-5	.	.	CASSLAKGVLQETQYF	TGCGCCAGCAGCTTGGCCAAGGGGGTGCTCCAAGAGACCCAGTACTTC
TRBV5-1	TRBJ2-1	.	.	CASSLGGWDEQFF	TGCGCCAGCAGCTTAGGAGGGTGGGATGAGCAGTTCTTC
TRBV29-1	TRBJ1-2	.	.	CSVEDNGSRGYTF	TGCAGCGTTGAAGATAACGGTTCCCGGGGCTACACCTTC
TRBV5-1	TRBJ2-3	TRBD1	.	CASSPGQGSTDTQYF	TGCGCCAGCAGTCCCGGACAGGGGAGTACAGATACGCAGTATTTT
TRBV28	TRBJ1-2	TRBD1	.	CASSRDQGDYGYTF	TGTGCCAGCAGCAGAGACCAGGGGGACTATGGCTACACCTTC
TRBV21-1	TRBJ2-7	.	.	CASSIRGGSLPHHPPHEQYF	TGTGCCAGCTCCATTCGGGGCGGGAGCTTACCACACCATCCACCTCACGAGCAGTACTTC
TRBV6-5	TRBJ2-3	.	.	CASSYSGGQADTQYF	TGTGCCAGCAGTTACTCCGGGGGCCAGGCGGATACGCAGTATTTT
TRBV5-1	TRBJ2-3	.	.	CASSTGSTDTQYF	TGCGCCAGCTCGACAGGCAGCACAGATACGCAGTATTTT
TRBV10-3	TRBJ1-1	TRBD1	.	CAISGQGVGTEAFF	TGTGCCATCAGTGGACAGGGGGTCGGCACTGAAGCTTTCTTT
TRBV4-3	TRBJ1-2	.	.	CASSQVAGLSITF	TGCGCCAGCAGCCAAGTAGCAGGTCTGTCGATCACCTTC
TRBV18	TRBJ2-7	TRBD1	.	CASSQGQGAYEQYF	TGTGCCAGCTCCCAAGGACAGGGGGCGTACGAGCAGTACTTC
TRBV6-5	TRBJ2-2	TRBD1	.	CASSYSTGITGELFF	TGTGCCAGCAGTTACTCGACAGGGATCACCGGGGAGCTGTTTTTT
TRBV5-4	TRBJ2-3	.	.	CASSASRTKGTDTQYF	TGTGCCAGCAGCGCCTCGAGGACTAAGGGCACAGATACGCAGTATTTT
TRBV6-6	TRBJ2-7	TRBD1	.	CATQSRQGAIYEQYF	TGTGCCACCCAGTCCCGACAGGGGGCTATCTACGAGCAGTACTTC
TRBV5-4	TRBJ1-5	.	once	CASSLGPVGAAQPQHF	TGTGCCAGCAGCTTGGGTCCAGTCGGGGCGGCTCAGCCCCAGCATTTT
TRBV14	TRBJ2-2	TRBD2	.	CASSQGLAGNTGELFF	TGTGCCAGCAGCCAAGGGCTAGCGGGGAACACCGGGGAGCTGTTTTTT
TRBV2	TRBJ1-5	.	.	CASSAPVRDSNQPQHF	TGTGCCAGCAGTGCCCCGGTGAGAGATAGCAATCAGCCCCAGCATTTT
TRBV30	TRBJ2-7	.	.	CAWSPLEGLEQYF	TGTGCCTGGAGTCCACTTGAGGGCCTCGAGCAGTACTTC
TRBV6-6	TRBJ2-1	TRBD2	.	CASILSSGGREQFF	TGTGCCAGCATTTTATCTAGCGGGGGGAGGGAGCAGTTCTTC
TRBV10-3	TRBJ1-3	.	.	CATRPGISGNTIYF	TGTGCCACCCGCCCGGGGATCTCTGGAAACACCATATATTTT
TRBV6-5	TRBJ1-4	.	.	CASSYQKWNPEKLFF	TGTGCCAGCAGTTATCAGAAGTGGAACCCTGAAAAACTGTTTTTT
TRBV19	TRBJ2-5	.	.	CASRIQGQETQYF	TGTGCCAGTAGGATACAGGGACAAGAGACCCAGTACTTC
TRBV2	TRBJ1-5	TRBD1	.	CASDRGLNQPQHF	TGTGCCAGCGACAGGGGGTTAAATCAGCCCCAGCATTTT